These T cell receptor beta chains were read from a single sample in a study of T cells in Graves' hyperthyroidism and ophthalmopathy. TCRdb redid the calling of the multiplex PCR reads with MiXCR, one entry per CDR3 protein. Of hundreds of thousands of distinct CDR3 sequences listed, approximately 20% were seen once; the top ten hold approximately 60%. Sequencing was done on a sample of blood. These receptors came from a man under 40 with Graves' ophthalmopathy. Both conserved end residues are part of each CDR3. D genes are given only for firm matches. Clone sizes are given selectively: once, few, many, or a class where the clone is expanded.

clone_size	v_call	j_call	d_call	cdr3_length	cdr3_nt	cdr3_aa
many	TRBV28	TRBJ1-1	-	12	TGTGCCAGCAAGCCGGGAGGAACTGAAGCTTTCTTT	CASKPGGTEAFF
few	TRBV19	TRBJ1-6	-	14	TGTGCCAGTAGTAACTGGGGGCGAAATTCACCCCTCCACTTT	CASSNWGRNSPLHF
-	TRBV19	TRBJ2-1	TRBD2	16	TGTGCCAGTAAAGCACAGACTAGCGGGAGAGGGAATGAGCAGTTCTTC	CASKAQTSGRGNEQFF
once	TRBV12-3/TRBV12-4	TRBJ1-5	-	15	TGTGCCAGCAGTTTTGCCGGGGGTCGCAATCAGCCCCAGCATTTT	CASSFAGGRNQPQHF
-	TRBV6-1	TRBJ2-1	TRBD2	17	TGTGCCAGCACTAGGACTAGCGGGAGACTCCTTTACAATGAGCAGTTCTTC	CASTRTSGRLLYNEQFF
few	TRBV7-6	TRBJ2-3	TRBD2	16	TGTGCCAGCAGCGCGGCCGGGACTAGCTTCGGAGATACGCAGTATTTT	CASSAAGTSFGDTQYF
-	TRBV28	TRBJ1-2	-	11	TGTGCCAGCAGGTCAGACACTGGCTACACCTTC	CASRSDTGYTF
many	TRBV28	TRBJ2-7	TRBD1	15	TGTGCCAGCAGGGTGTCCCCGGGACAGGGGAGCAAGCAGTACTTC	CASRVSPGQGSKQYF
many	TRBV28	TRBJ1-2	-	15	TGTGCCAGCAGCCCTCCCGTTATTGAGCTCTCCGGCTACACCTTC	CASSPPVIELSGYTF
many	TRBV20-1	TRBJ2-3	TRBD2	15	TGCAGTGCTAGAGGTCTTAGCGGGAGGGCGGATACGCAGTATTTT	CSARGLSGRADTQYF
-	TRBV15	TRBJ1-3	-	15	TGTGCCACCAGCAGAGATGCCCTCTCTGGAAACACCATATATTTT	CATSRDALSGNTIYF
-	TRBV28	TRBJ1-2	-	16	TGTGCCAGCAGTTCCCTCATGGAGGGAACGACCTATGGCTACACCTTC	CASSSLMEGTTYGYTF
-	TRBV25-1	TRBJ1-3	-	12	TGTGCCAGCAGTGACTCTGGAAACACCATATATTTT	CASSDSGNTIYF
few	TRBV9	TRBJ2-1	TRBD2	15	TGTGCCAGCAGCTTACGACTAGCGGGCCGCAATGAGCAGTTCTTC	CASSLRLAGRNEQFF
-	TRBV9	TRBJ2-1	TRBD2	15	TGTGCCAGCAGCGTTACCGGGACTAGCTCGGCTGAGCAGTTCTTC	CASSVTGTSSAEQFF
few	TRBV10-1	TRBJ2-7	TRBD1	15	TGCGCCAGCACTCCACCGGGACAGGGCCCCGGCGGGCAGTACTTC	CASTPPGQGPGGQYF
many	TRBV28	TRBJ2-7	-	14	TGTGCCAGCTCTCCAGGGGGGTACTCCTACGAGCAGTACTTC	CASSPGGYSYEQYF
-	TRBV6-5	TRBJ2-3	-	14	TGTGCCAGCATTTACCAGCTTCTCACAGATACGCAGTATTTT	CASIYQLLTDTQYF
-	TRBV6-1	TRBJ1-5	-	15	TGTGCCAGCAACCCACGGCGTGGTAGCAATCAGCCCCAGCATTTT	CASNPRRGSNQPQHF
-	TRBV9	TRBJ1-3	-	17	TGTGCCAGCAGCGCATGGGGGCAGGCCCGCTCTGGAAACACCATATATTTT	CASSAWGQARSGNTIYF
-	TRBV9	TRBJ2-1	TRBD2	15	TGTGCCAGCAGCGTGCGCGGGAGGGGATTCGATGAGCAGTTCTTC	CASSVRGRGFDEQFF
few	TRBV20-1	TRBJ2-7	TRBD2	16	TGCAGTGCTAGAGGGACCCCCCGGGGGGGAACCTACGAGCAGTACTTC	CSARGTPRGGTYEQYF
many	TRBV2	TRBJ1-1	-	13	TGTGCCAGCAGGCTGACGGAGAACACTGAAGCTTTCTTT	CASRLTENTEAFF
few	TRBV19	TRBJ1-2	-	15	TGTGCCAGTAGTATGGGGGGAGAGATTAACTATGGCTACACCTTC	CASSMGGEINYGYTF
many	TRBV7-2	TRBJ2-3	TRBD1	15	TGTGCCAGCAGCTCGGGACAGGGCGGCGCAGATACGCAGTATTTT	CASSSGQGGADTQYF
-	TRBV28	TRBJ1-5	-	15	TGTGCCAGCAGTTTATACGGACGGTTCAATCAGCCCCAGCATTTT	CASSLYGRFNQPQHF